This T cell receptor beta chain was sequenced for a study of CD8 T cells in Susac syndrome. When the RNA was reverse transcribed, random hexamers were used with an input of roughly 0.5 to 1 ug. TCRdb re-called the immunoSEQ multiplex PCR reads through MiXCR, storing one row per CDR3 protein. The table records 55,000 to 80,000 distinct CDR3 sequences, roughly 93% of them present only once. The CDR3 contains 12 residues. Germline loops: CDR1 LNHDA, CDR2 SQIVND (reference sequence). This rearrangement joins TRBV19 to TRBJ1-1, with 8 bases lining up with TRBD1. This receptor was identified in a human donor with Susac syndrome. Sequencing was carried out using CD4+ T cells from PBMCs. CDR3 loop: CASGGRNAEAFF. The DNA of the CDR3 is TGTGCTTCAGGGGGCCGTAACGCTGAAGCTTTCTTT.